One sample yielded the 4 T cell receptor beta chains listed below, sequenced in a study of T-cell reconstitution after alpha-beta-depleted transplantation in children. The TCRbeta library incorporated unique molecular identifiers. In TCRdb, the PCR reads were re-called with MiXCR into one record per CDR3 protein. The data contain around 580,000 distinct CDR3 sequences, 25% to 30% of them singletons. This material consisted of PBMCs, taken before TCRalphabeta/CD19-depleted stem cell transplant. These receptors were taken from a boy under two years old with Wiskott-Aldrich syndrome, due to receive a stem cell transplant.

This clonotype was observed a few times. This chain joins TRBV5-1 and TRBJ1-3, with D possibly being TRBD1 (6 bases). CDR3 length: 14 amino acids. Germline lookup yields CDR1 SGHRS and CDR2 YFSETQ. V shed 3 bases and J shed 4 bases, with 11 bases lying between them. The CDR3 bases are TGCGCCAGCAGCTCGGACAGAGGCGGAAACACCATATATTTT. Amino acid sequence: CASSSDRGGNTIYF.

The chain carries TRBV29-1 and TRBJ2-2; 7 nucleotides match TRBD1. J lost 2 bases, V lost 5 bases, and 5 bases had no gene match. Looked up from germline, CDR1 is SQVTM and CDR2 is ANQGSEA. This CDR3 has 14 amino acids. The CDR3 sequence: CSVLRQGNTGELFF. In DNA form, the CDR3 reads TGCAGCGTTCTGAGACAGGGCAACACCGGGGAGCTGTTTTTT.

V and J are TRBV6-5 and TRBJ2-1; D could derive from TRBD1 or TRBD2 (6 bases each). V was trimmed by 2 bases and J by 8 bases, leaving 10 bases between them. Germline V gives CDR1 MNHEY, CDR2 SVGAGI. The CDR3 consists of 13 residues. CDR3: CASSYGGGYEQFF. CDR3 DNA sequence: TGTGCCAGCAGTTACGGAGGGGGATATGAGCAGTTCTTC.

The rearrangement uses TRBV5-1 and TRBJ2-4; D not certain. The germline V gene encodes CDR1 SGHRS and CDR2 YFSETQ. The CDR3 length is 18 residues. V gave up 3 bases and J gave up 1 base, with 20 bases separating them. The CDR3 here is CASSSRLMSRLAKNIQYF. In nucleotides, the CDR3 is TGCGCCAGCAGCTCCCGTCTGATGTCCCGGCTCGCCAAAAACATTCAGTACTTC.